This T cell receptor beta chain was identified in a study of T cell responses to AZD1222 COVID-19 vaccine. Analyses pooled second doses at about 4 or about 12 weeks. Of note for this clone: Its antigen is undetermined.

The CDR3 has 12 residues. V lost 3 bases to trimming and J lost 8 bases, with 9 bases between them. Germline CDR1 is MGHDK and CDR2 is SYGVNS. Study-wide findings and caveats: Baseline serostatus was positive in only a handful of AZD1222 recipients. Within unmutated variant regions lay the reported targets of nearly half of spike-specific TCRs. Donors were chiefly white British, with a greater number of females, and clonal diversity was perhaps underestimated.

Clones were sequenced by immunoSEQ multiplex PCR, and TCRdb holds only the in-frame ones, with some missing. This sample has 150,000 to 200,000 clones, with approximately 90% found just once. The material sequenced was peripheral blood, taken 28 days after the second AZD1222 dose. The TCR was taken from an adult who received the AZD1222 COVID-19 vaccine. The J gene is TRBJ2-3, the V gene TRBV25-1, with D possibly TRBD2 on 5 matching bases. This CDR3 reads CASSERAGTQYF. The CDR3 DNA reads TGTGCCAGCAGTGAGAGGGCCGGTACGCAGTATTTT.